Presented here are 2 T cell receptor beta chains from one specimen sequenced in a study of blood T cell repertoires in COVID-19 (dated by TCRdb to about 2020). Library construction relied on the immunoSEQ multiplex PCR assay. In its TCRdb copy, this immuneACCESS table keeps in-frame sequences only and misses some clones. Where compared with another copy, unresolved V genes explain less than half of these, and the others have no known cause. Present in this sample are about 16,000 clones, 80% to 90% of which were seen just once. The ten top clones hold about 8.1% of the sample. Sequencing used peripheral blood. Receptors were obtained from a man aged 60-69 years with acute or convalescent COVID-19.

This chain uses TRBV5-6 with TRBJ2-5; 11 bases agree with TRBD2. V lost 1 base, J lost 7 bases, and 6 bases stayed unmatched. The CDR3 extends over 15 amino acids. The germline V gene encodes CDR1 SGHDT and CDR2 YYEEEE. For the CDR3, the DNA is TGTGCCAGCAGCTTGTTAGCGGGGGGGCCAGGGACCCAGTACTTC. Translating it yields CASSLLAGGPGTQYF.

The V and J genes are TRBV12-3 or TRBV12-4 and TRBJ1-1; possible D gene TRBD1, 6 bases. Trimming pared 8 bases from V and 1 base from J, leaving 11 bases between. The CDR3 covers 13 residues. As DNA, the CDR3 is TGTGCCAGCTCCGGACAGCCGAACACTGAAGCTTTCTTT. Translation: CASSGQPNTEAFF.